These 27 T cell receptor beta chains came from one sample sequenced in a study of shared clonotypes between healthy human individuals. The repertoire was sequenced with immunoSEQ multiplex PCR; TCRdb's copy has only in-frame clones and lacks some. This sample has roughly 700,000 clones; less than 85% occur once, and the top ten carry about 1.7%. Sequenced: memory CD4+ T cells sorted from blood. Subset indicated: CD45RA-negative fraction. Receptors originate from a woman aged 25-40 years in good health.

This rearrangement joins TRBV19 to TRBJ2-3; D assignment may be TRBD1 or TRBD2 (5 bases each). The V gene lost 5 bases and the J gene lost 1 base, with 10 bases spanning the gap. This CDR3 contains 14 residues. In germline, CDR1 is LNHDA, CDR2 SQIVND (reference sequence). Written as DNA, the CDR3 is TGTGCCAGTAGTCCTATGGGGGGCACAGATACGCAGTATTTT. Translating it yields CASSPMGGTDTQYF.

The chain is built from TRBV27 and TRBJ2-7; either TRBD1 or TRBD2 may fit D (5 bases each). The V gene lost 5 bases and the J gene lost 2 bases, with 19 bases spanning the gap. The V gene's germline CDR1 is MNHEY and CDR2 SMNVEV (reference sequence). CDR3 size: 16 residues. Written as DNA, the CDR3 is TGTGCCAGCAGTGTAGGACCGGGACGGCCCACCTACGAGCAGTACTTC. Translation gives CASSVGPGRPTYEQYF.

The V and J genes are TRBV5-1 and TRBJ2-5, with D uncertain. Germline V CDR1 and CDR2: SGHRS, YFSETQ. CDR3 length: 14 amino acids. V lost 3 bases to trimming and J lost 4 bases, with 13 bases between them. The CDR3 DNA is TGCGCCAGCAGCTCCAGGACCGTGGGAGAGACCCAGTACTTC. As protein: CASSSRTVGETQYF.

This sequence joins TRBV6-1 and TRBJ2-6, with D unresolved. The CDR3 is 15 amino acids. Germline V gene sequence: CDR1 MNHNS, CDR2 SASEGT. V shed 4 bases and J shed 1 base, with 8 bases lying between them. The CDR3 coding sequence is TGTGCCAGCAGTGCAGATTTGTCTGGGGCCAACGTCCTGACTTTC. Translated, it gives CASSADLSGANVLTF.

The chain combines TRBV5-8 with TRBJ2-7, with 7 bases lining up with TRBD1. The CDR3 sequence is 13 residues long. Germline-derived CDR1 and CDR2 are SGHTS and YDEGEE. Germline trimming cut 0 bases from V and 6 bases from J; bases unmatched to any gene: 3. CDR3 sequence reads: CASSLDRGSEQYF. In DNA form, the CDR3 reads TGTGCCAGCAGCTTGGACAGGGGAAGCGAGCAGTACTTC.

The table lists this clone with a count of one. CDR3 coding DNA: TGTGCCAGCAGCTCTCCGACCGGGGCCGCTAACTATGGCTACACCTTC. This codes for CASSSPTGAANYGYTF. This chain connects TRBV5-6 to TRBJ1-2, with D possibly TRBD1 on 5 matching bases. The germline V and J ends were trimmed by 3 bases and 0 bases, with 15 bases remaining between them. CDR3 length equals 16 residues. Germline V gene sequence: CDR1 SGHDT, CDR2 YYEEEE.

The chain joins TRBV2 to TRBJ2-5; TRBD1 might be the D (6 bases). The CDR3 extends over 14 amino acids. Trimming removed 2 bases at V and 2 bases at J, with 9 bases between. Germline V CDR1 and CDR2: SNHLY, FYNNEI. DNA of the CDR3: TGTGCCAGCAGTGAATGGCAGGGGCAAGAGACCCAGTACTTC. This gives the protein CASSEWQGQETQYF. Variable domain in full (rest from reference TRBV2 and TRBJ2-5): EPEVTQTPSHQVTQMGQEVILRCVPISNHLYFYWYRQILGQKVEFLVSFYNNEISEKSEIFDDQFSVERPDGSNFTLKIRSTKLEDSAMYFCASSEWQGQETQYFGPGTRLLVL.

This clone was observed once. The chain couples TRBV30 to TRBJ1-5, with D perhaps TRBD1 (5 bases). The germline V gene encodes CDR1 GTSNPN and CDR2 SVGIG (reference sequence). Trimming removed 5 bases from V and 7 bases from J, with 15 bases in between. This CDR3 region has 13 residues. This chain's CDR3 is CAWGSLWGQPQHF. For the CDR3, the DNA is TGTGCCTGGGGGTCTCTTTGGGGCCAGCCCCAGCATTTT.

The chain joins TRBV11-2 to TRBJ2-1; maybe TRBD2 (5 bases). V was cut by 3 bases and J by 9 bases, with 15 bases left in between. The CDR3 is made up of 14 amino acids. From germline, CDR1 is SGHAT and CDR2 FQNNGV. CDR3 sequence (DNA): TGTGCCAGCAGCTTTGGGCTAGCTGTAGGTGAGCAGTTCTTC. Translated, it gives CASSFGLAVGEQFF.

This chain links TRBV4-1 with TRBJ2-6; D remains unclear. CDR1 is MGHRA, CDR2 YSYEKL, per germline. The CDR3 totals 18 residues. With 4 bases removed from V and 0 bases from J, the gap between germline ends came to 16 bases. The CDR3, as DNA: TGCGCCAGCAGCCGTGGTCTCTACAGTCCCTCTGGGGCCAACGTCCTGACTTTC. Amino acids: CASSRGLYSPSGANVLTF.

In its sample, this clone was seen once. The rearrangement links TRBV2 to TRBJ1-1; D is possibly TRBD1 (6 bases). Germline CDR1 is SNHLY and CDR2 is FYNNEI. V lost 4 bases to trimming and J lost 11 bases, with 17 bases between them. The CDR3 is made up of 13 amino acids. The CDR3 loop is CASSGSTWDIAFF. The CDR3 DNA reads as TGTGCCAGCAGTGGGTCCACCTGGGACATCGCTTTCTTT.

The chain uses TRBV30 and TRBJ1-2; 7 bases are shared with TRBD1. Per germline, CDR1 GTSNPN and CDR2 SVGIG (reference sequence). The V gene end was trimmed by 3 bases and the J gene end by 6 bases; junction bases not matched to a gene: 4. The length of the CDR3 is 12 residues. The CDR3 spells CAWRQGSDGYTF. The CDR3 DNA follows: TGTGCCTGGAGACAGGGGAGCGATGGCTACACCTTC.

The chain carries TRBV4-1 and TRBJ1-5; tentative D call: TRBD1 (6 bases). The CDR3 covers 15 residues. Trimming removed 5 bases from V and 4 bases from J, with 15 bases in between. Germline V lookup: CDR1 MGHRA, CDR2 YSYEKL. Here the CDR3 DNA reads TGCGCCAGCAGCGTGCAGGACAGCCCTAATCAGCCCCAGCATTTT. It yields the protein CASSVQDSPNQPQHF.

The gene calls are TRBV7-3 and TRBJ2-3, with 8 bases lining up with TRBD2. The J segment lost 2 bases and the V segment lost 5 bases, leaving 9 bases of the junction unmatched. Germline assignment: CDR1 SGHTA and CDR2 FQGTGA. This CDR3 spans 16 amino acids. As DNA, the CDR3 is TGTGCCAGCAGCCCGGGTGGCGGGAGGCTCACAGATACGCAGTATTTT. Translation gives CASSPGGGRLTDTQYF.

This clone was picked up many times. The chain is built from TRBV6-5 and TRBJ2-5, with 8 bases that match TRBD1. The CDR3 is made up of 15 amino acids. Looked up from germline, CDR1 is MNHEY and CDR2 is SVGAGI. V lost 2 bases, J lost 6 bases, and 8 bases stayed unmatched. CDR3 sequence reads: CASSYAGQGTKTQYF. DNA of the CDR3: TGTGCCAGCAGTTACGCTGGACAGGGAACGAAGACCCAGTACTTC.

In its sample, this clone was seen a few times. The chain has TRBV11-2 and TRBJ2-1; TRBD2 matches at 11 bases. Germline CDR1 SGHAT, CDR2 FQNNGV. This CDR3 has 13 residues. J gave up 15 bases and V 5 bases, and 9 bases lay outside the gene matches. DNA of the CDR3: TGTGCCAGCAGCCCGACTAGCGGGACAATGCGGTTCTTC. Translation: CASSPTSGTMRFF.

The rearrangement links TRBV28 to TRBJ2-2, with TRBD1 matching 9 bases. The V gene's germline CDR1 is MDHEN and CDR2 SYDVKM. This CDR3 contains 15 residues. V shed 6 bases, J shed 5 bases, and the junction held 7 bases outside the gene matches. The CDR3 region is CASSPDRGYTGELFF. The DNA of the CDR3 is TGTGCCAGCAGCCCTGACAGGGGGTATACCGGGGAGCTGTTTTTT. Looking up the rest from reference TRBV28 and TRBJ2-2 gives the full variable domain: DVKVTQSSRYLVKRTGEKVFLECVQDMDHENMFWYRQDPGLGLRLIYFSYDVKMKEKGDIPEGYSVSREKKERFSLILESASTNQTSMYLCASSPDRGYTGELFFGEGSRLTVL.

The chain combines TRBV15 with TRBJ2-3; a possible D gene is TRBD2 (7 bases). V was shortened by 3 bases and J by 4 bases, with 14 bases between the two germline ends. Germline values: CDR1 LNHNV, CDR2 YYDKDF (reference sequence). The CDR3 consists of 15 residues. The CDR3 DNA reads TGTGCCACCAGCAGGGGGACCGGGGGGCCAGATACGCAGTATTTT. This encodes CATSRGTGGPDTQYF. The whole variable domain, remainder taken from reference TRBV15 and TRBJ2-3, is DAMVIQNPRYQVTQFGKPVTLSCSQTLNHNVMYWYQQKSSQAPKLLFHYYDKDFNNEADTPDNFQSRRPNTSFCFLDIRSPGLGDTAMYLCATSRGTGGPDTQYFGPGTRLTVL.

The chain links TRBV5-8 to TRBJ1-3; D uncertain. The V gene's germline CDR1 is SGHTS and CDR2 YDEGEE. This CDR3 is 14 amino acids long. V gave up 1 base and J gave up 1 base, with 6 bases separating them. The CDR3: CASSLSGSGNTIYF. The CDR3 DNA reads TGTGCCAGCAGCTTGTCAGGATCTGGAAACACCATATATTTT.

The chain has TRBV5-1 and TRBJ2-7; 11 bases map to TRBD2. With 0 bases clipped from V and 5 bases from J, the junction kept 19 bases outside the gene matches. The CDR3 sequence is 20 residues long. Germline CDR1 is SGHRS and CDR2 is YFSETQ. The CDR3 DNA sequence: TGCGCCAGCAGCTTGGGTTTGAGTGGGGTAGCGGGAGGGCCGGTCCACGAGCAGTACTTC. This gives the protein CASSLGLSGVAGGPVHEQYF.

The chain carries TRBV5-1 and TRBJ2-2, with D hard to call. Between the trimmed V and J ends, which lost 0 bases and 7 bases, there was a span of 4 bases. The CDR3 length is 12 residues. Germline CDR1 and CDR2: SGHRS and YFSETQ. CDR3 protein: CASSLAVGELFF. CDR3 nucleotide sequence: TGCGCCAGCAGCTTGGCCGTCGGGGAGCTGTTTTTT.

This sequence joins TRBV5-1 and TRBJ1-2, with no clear D. The length of the CDR3 is 13 residues. Germline CDR1 SGHRS, CDR2 YFSETQ. Trimming pared 2 bases from V and 0 bases from J, leaving 5 bases between. CDR3 DNA: TGCGCCAGCAGCTTTGGGCCTAACTATGGCTACACCTTC. It codes for CASSFGPNYGYTF.

The chain joins TRBV6-1 to TRBJ1-5; 7 nucleotides line up with TRBD1. Trimming cost V 5 bases and J 6 bases; bases outside gene matches: 7. CDR1 is MNHNS, CDR2 SASEGT, per germline. The CDR3 is made up of 14 amino acids. CDR3 in amino acids: CASSTQGWGQPQHF. Written as DNA, the CDR3 is TGTGCCAGCAGTACACAGGGGTGGGGTCAGCCCCAGCATTTT.

Concerning this clone: Sequence at one end of the junction differs from germline and may be a read error. CDR3 loop: CASSDGRRYSNQPPHF. CDR3 DNA sequence: TGTGCCAGCAGTGATGGCAGAAGATATAGCAATCAGCCCCCGCATTTT. The chain employs TRBV2 and TRBJ1-5, with unresolved D. The CDR3 runs 16 residues. Germline CDR1 is SNHLY and CDR2 is FYNNEI.

The chain couples TRBV5-8 to TRBJ2-5; TRBD1 matches 9 bases. Germline CDR1 reads SGHTS; CDR2 reads YDEGEE. This CDR3 is 14 amino acids long. The J segment lost 5 bases and the V segment lost 3 bases, leaving 5 bases of the junction unmatched. The CDR3 loop is CASSWDREYETQYF. In nucleotides, the CDR3 is TGTGCCAGCAGCTGGGACAGGGAGTATGAGACCCAGTACTTC. Based on the CDR3 plus reference TRBV5-8 and TRBJ2-5, the full variable domain is EAGVTQSPTHLIKTRGQQATLRCSPISGHTSVYWYQQALGLGLQFLLWYDEGEERNRGNFPPRFSGRQFPNYSSELNVNALELEDSALYLCASSWDREYETQYFGPGTRLLVL.

This rearrangement joins TRBV28 to TRBJ1-1; D not certain. The germline CDR1 and CDR2 sequences are MDHEN and SYDVKM. Trimming shortened V by 3 bases and J by 0 bases, and 8 bases separated the two germline ends. The CDR3 runs to 14 residues. The CDR3: CASSLAQLNTEAFF. The DNA for the CDR3 is TGTGCCAGCAGTTTGGCACAGCTGAACACTGAAGCTTTCTTT.

The chain has TRBV18 and TRBJ2-7, with 9 nucleotides matching TRBD1. V lost 3 bases, J lost 3 bases, and 6 bases stayed unmatched. Germline V lookup: CDR1 KGHSH, CDR2 LQKENI. CDR3 length: 15 residues. This chain's CDR3 is CASSPSGTGSYEQYF. Here the CDR3 DNA reads TGTGCCAGCTCACCCTCCGGGACAGGGAGCTACGAGCAGTACTTC.